Following are 5 T cell receptor beta chains from one sample sequenced in a study of regulatory T cells in long-lasting Graves disease (dated by TCRdb to the early 2020s). Read against the paper, the sample's time point label means: newly diagnosed GD, antithyroid drugs for less than 3 months. For both TCR sequencing and RNA sequencing, RNA was extracted from PBMCs using TRIzol. The library was made by multiplex PCR. These reads were obtained on an Illumina HiSeq 4000. CDR3 regions were amplified by Arm-PCR with iRepertoire HTBI primers to construct TCR beta libraries. Using fastp trimming at Q25 and MiXCR clonotype assembly, TCRdb reanalyzed the public sequencing data and kept in-frame beta chains. Merged by CDR3 protein, the rows form single entries marked with the most common genes and DNA. This sample holds 380,000 or so distinct CDR3 sequences; 15% to 20% were observed only once. In total, the top ten clones hold about 19% of the sample.

The same data also contributed to another study, on T cells in Graves' hyperthyroidism and ophthalmopathy.

Here the sequenced sample was peripheral blood mononuclear cells (PBMCs), taken at new diagnosis, from a patient treated with antithyroid drugs. The receptors here all came from a woman between 18 and 29 years old with Graves disease. Donor details come from another sample of the same person, matched by shared clones.

This clonotype has just a few counts. V is TRBV30 and J is TRBJ1-5; TRBD1 agrees at 7 bases. Germline V gene data show CDR1 as GTSNPN and CDR2 as SVGIG (reference sequence). This CDR3 has 15 residues. V lost 3 bases to trimming and J lost 0 bases; unmatched junction nucleotides: 5. The CDR3 protein is CAWSDRDLSNQPQHF. CDR3 bases: TGTGCCTGGAGCGACAGGGACCTTAGCAATCAGCCCCAGCATTTT.

The chain is built from TRBV10-3 and TRBJ2-3; D could derive from TRBD1 or TRBD2 (6 bases each). Trimming removed 2 bases at V and 4 bases at J, with 16 bases between. Looked up from germline, CDR1 is ENHRY and CDR2 is SYGVKD. The CDR3 consists of 16 residues. This chain's CDR3 is CAISESRGQRADTQYF. The CDR3, as DNA: TGTGCCATCAGTGAGAGTCGGGGGCAGAGGGCAGATACGCAGTATTTT.

This clonotype was recorded many times. This chain joins TRBV11-2 and TRBJ1-1; D is ambiguous. The V and J ends lost 0 bases and 1 base respectively, with 9 bases between them. Germline CDR1 reads SGHAT; CDR2 reads FQNNGV. The CDR3 is made up of 15 amino acids. The DNA for the CDR3 is TGTGCCAGCAGCTTAGAACCCGGAGCGAACACTGAAGCTTTCTTT. Its protein is CASSLEPGANTEAFF.

This clonotype was recorded many times. The junction shows a germline mismatch at one end, possibly a read error. The chain joins TRBV5-1 to TRBJ2-1, with 12 bases identical to TRBD2. This CDR3 has 17 residues. Germline loops: CDR1 SGHRS, CDR2 YFSETQ. This CDR3 is CASSLAGTSGFYNEQFF. CDR3 nucleotide sequence: TGTGCCAGCAGCTTAGCGGGGACTAGCGGGTTCTACAATGAGCAGTTCTTC.

This clonotype was recorded many times. Written as DNA, the CDR3 is TGTGCCAGCAGTGCCACCACGACTCCCAACTATGGCTACACCTTC. Protein: CASSATTTPNYGYTF. The chain carries TRBV6-1 and TRBJ1-2; no reliable D call. The length of the CDR3 is 15 residues. The V end was cut by 4 bases, the J end by 2 bases, with 14 bases between. Per germline, CDR1 MNHNS and CDR2 SASEGT.